This is a list of T cell receptor beta chains from one sample in a study of blood T cell repertoires in COVID-19. Profiled with immunoSEQ multiplex PCR; TCRdb holds only in-frame clones, not every one. The table has 190,000 or so clones, more than 75% seen once. The sample was peripheral blood. Receptor source: a woman under 30 who had recovered from COVID-19. CDR3s include the opening cysteine and the closing phenylalanine or tryptophan. Fields, in order: V gene, D gene, clone size, J gene, CDR3 protein, CDR3 DNA. D genes are given only for firm matches. The listing skips clone size in some rows; elsewhere it reads once, few, many or a size class.

v_gene: TRBV6-5; d_gene: .; abundance: once; j_gene: TRBJ2-5; CDR3aa: CASSYAGWETQYF; CDR3nt: TGTGCCAGCAGTTACGCCGGGTGGGAGACCCAGTACTTC
v_gene: TRBV6-2/TRBV6-3; d_gene: .; abundance: .; j_gene: TRBJ2-1; CDR3aa: CASSYSRVGLAGLTHNEQFF; CDR3nt: TGTGCCAGCAGTTACTCGAGGGTCGGTCTAGCTGGGCTAACACACAATGAGCAGTTCTTC
v_gene: TRBV27; d_gene: TRBD2; abundance: .; j_gene: TRBJ2-2; CDR3aa: CASSFFREGTGELFF; CDR3nt: TGTGCCAGCAGTTTTTTCAGGGAGGGCACCGGGGAGCTGTTTTTT
v_gene: TRBV3-1/TRBV3-2; d_gene: .; abundance: few; j_gene: TRBJ2-3; CDR3aa: CASSQYPCGATDTQYF; CDR3nt: TGTGCCAGCAGCCAATACCCATGCGGGGCCACAGATACGCAGTATTTT
v_gene: TRBV3-1/TRBV3-2; d_gene: TRBD1; abundance: .; j_gene: TRBJ1-1; CDR3aa: CASSRGTGHMNTEAFF; CDR3nt: TGTGCCAGCAGCCGAGGGACAGGACATATGAACACTGAAGCTTTCTTT
v_gene: TRBV14; d_gene: TRBD1; abundance: .; j_gene: TRBJ1-1; CDR3aa: CASSQVGQWNTEAFF; CDR3nt: TGTGCCAGCAGCCAGGTGGGACAGTGGAACACTGAAGCTTTCTTT
v_gene: TRBV20-1; d_gene: .; abundance: once; j_gene: TRBJ2-1; CDR3aa: CSARSGNEQFF; CDR3nt: TGCAGTGCTAGATCAGGGAATGAGCAGTTCTTC
v_gene: TRBV7-2; d_gene: .; abundance: .; j_gene: TRBJ1-5; CDR3aa: CASSFLQGRQPQHF; CDR3nt: TGTGCCAGCAGCTTCCTTCAGGGGAGACAGCCCCAGCATTTT
v_gene: TRBV4-3; d_gene: TRBD2; abundance: .; j_gene: TRBJ2-5; CDR3aa: CASSQEPLSLAGGPQETQYF; CDR3nt: TGCGCCAGCAGCCAAGAGCCACTCTCCTTAGCGGGAGGGCCACAGGAGACCCAGTACTTC
v_gene: TRBV12-3/TRBV12-4; d_gene: .; abundance: once; j_gene: TRBJ2-1; CDR3aa: CASSSNLYTEQFF; CDR3nt: TGTGCCAGCAGTTCCAATCTATATACTGAGCAGTTCTTC
v_gene: TRBV6-5; d_gene: .; abundance: .; j_gene: TRBJ2-2; CDR3aa: CASSQGRRNTGELFF; CDR3nt: TGTGCCAGCAGTCAGGGGCGGAGAAACACCGGGGAGCTGTTTTTT
v_gene: TRBV5-6; d_gene: TRBD1; abundance: .; j_gene: TRBJ1-2; CDR3aa: CASSLRPGTGGNYGYTF; CDR3nt: TGTGCCAGCAGCTTGCGCCCCGGGACAGGGGGCAACTATGGCTACACCTTC
v_gene: TRBV4-1; d_gene: TRBD1; abundance: .; j_gene: TRBJ2-7; CDR3aa: CASSQDGGQGGYEQYF; CDR3nt: TGCGCCAGCAGCCAAGACGGAGGACAGGGTGGTTACGAGCAGTACTTC
v_gene: TRBV29-1; d_gene: .; abundance: .; j_gene: TRBJ2-1; CDR3aa: CSVEAPSSYNEQFF; CDR3nt: TGCAGCGTCGAAGCCCCTAGCTCCTACAATGAGCAGTTCTTC
v_gene: TRBV7-2; d_gene: TRBD2; abundance: .; j_gene: TRBJ2-5; CDR3aa: CASSLGVSGRRETQYF; CDR3nt: TGTGCCAGCAGCTTAGGGGTTAGCGGGAGGAGGGAGACCCAGTACTTC
v_gene: TRBV18; d_gene: .; abundance: .; j_gene: TRBJ1-3; CDR3aa: CASSPTEGNTIYF; CDR3nt: TGTGCCAGCTCACCGACAGAAGGAAACACCATATATTTT
v_gene: TRBV19; d_gene: TRBD1; abundance: once; j_gene: TRBJ1-1; CDR3aa: CASSFTGTGFTEAFF; CDR3nt: TGTGCCAGTAGTTTCACCGGGACAGGGTTCACTGAAGCTTTCTTT
v_gene: TRBV2; d_gene: .; abundance: .; j_gene: TRBJ2-5; CDR3aa: CASRLRGPQETQYF; CDR3nt: TGTGCCAGCAGACTCAGGGGCCCCCAAGAGACCCAGTACTTC
v_gene: TRBV5-5; d_gene: .; abundance: .; j_gene: TRBJ1-1; CDR3aa: CASSSLTGSIEAFF; CDR3nt: TGTGCCAGCAGCAGTTTGACAGGATCGATTGAAGCTTTCTTT
v_gene: TRBV11-1; d_gene: TRBD2; abundance: once; j_gene: TRBJ2-3; CDR3aa: CASGWTSGSADTQYF; CDR3nt: TGTGCCAGCGGGTGGACTAGCGGGAGCGCAGATACGCAGTATTTT
v_gene: TRBV11-2; d_gene: TRBD1; abundance: .; j_gene: TRBJ2-7; CDR3aa: CASSLGTGGKYEQYF; CDR3nt: TGTGCCAGCAGCTTGGGAACAGGGGGCAAGTACGAGCAGTACTTC
v_gene: TRBV27; d_gene: TRBD1; abundance: .; j_gene: TRBJ2-7; CDR3aa: CASSWDRGGEQYF; CDR3nt: TGTGCCAGCAGTTGGGACAGGGGAGGCGAGCAGTACTTC
v_gene: TRBV11-3; d_gene: TRBD2; abundance: .; j_gene: TRBJ2-1; CDR3aa: CASSLEGTGLGQDNEQFF; CDR3nt: TGTGCCAGCAGCTTAGAGGGAACCGGACTAGGACAAGACAATGAGCAGTTCTTC
v_gene: TRBV11-2; d_gene: TRBD1; abundance: .; j_gene: TRBJ1-1; CDR3aa: CASSPNRDSNTEAFF; CDR3nt: TGTGCCAGCAGCCCTAACCGGGACAGCAACACTGAAGCTTTCTTT
v_gene: TRBV6-1; d_gene: .; abundance: .; j_gene: TRBJ1-1; CDR3aa: CASTNPTGPEAFF; CDR3nt: TGTGCCAGCACCAACCCGACAGGCCCAGAAGCTTTCTTT
v_gene: TRBV5-4; d_gene: TRBD1; abundance: .; j_gene: TRBJ2-2; CDR3aa: CASSLRDSTGELFF; CDR3nt: TGTGCCAGCAGCTTGAGGGACAGCACCGGGGAGCTGTTTTTT
v_gene: TRBV6-5; d_gene: TRBD1; abundance: .; j_gene: TRBJ2-2; CDR3aa: CASSYRDRVSTGELFF; CDR3nt: TGTGCCAGCAGTTACCGCGACAGGGTTAGCACCGGGGAGCTGTTTTTT
v_gene: TRBV18; d_gene: .; abundance: .; j_gene: TRBJ2-7; CDR3aa: CASSPQSSYEQYF; CDR3nt: TGTGCCAGCTCACCACAGAGCTCCTACGAGCAGTACTTC
v_gene: TRBV5-1; d_gene: .; abundance: .; j_gene: TRBJ1-2; CDR3aa: CASRPPGGGNYGYTF; CDR3nt: TGCGCCAGCAGACCCCCTGGGGGAGGTAACTATGGCTACACCTTC
v_gene: TRBV10-2; d_gene: TRBD1; abundance: .; j_gene: TRBJ1-2; CDR3aa: CASRRTNGQGAGGYTF; CDR3nt: TGCGCCAGCAGACGCACTAACGGACAGGGGGCGGGTGGCTACACCTTC
v_gene: TRBV7-9; d_gene: .; abundance: .; j_gene: TRBJ2-5; CDR3aa: CASSLVALPETQYF; CDR3nt: TGTGCCAGCAGCTTAGTTGCACTGCCAGAGACCCAGTACTTC
v_gene: TRBV5-8; d_gene: TRBD2; abundance: .; j_gene: TRBJ2-1; CDR3aa: CASRSGLAGGQRSFF; CDR3nt: TGTGCCAGCAGGTCGGGACTAGCGGGAGGGCAGCGGTCGTTCTTC
v_gene: TRBV6-4; d_gene: TRBD2; abundance: many; j_gene: TRBJ2-1; CDR3aa: CASSIRTSGVDEQFF; CDR3nt: TGTGCCAGCAGTATACGGACTAGCGGGGTCGATGAGCAGTTCTTC
v_gene: TRBV2; d_gene: TRBD1; abundance: .; j_gene: TRBJ1-4; CDR3aa: CASSPGTVNEKLFF; CDR3nt: TGTGCCAGCAGCCCTGGGACAGTTAATGAAAAACTGTTTTTT
v_gene: TRBV7-2; d_gene: TRBD1; abundance: once; j_gene: TRBJ1-3; CDR3aa: CASSLGQGAMGNTIYF; CDR3nt: TGTGCCAGCAGCTTAGGACAGGGGGCGATGGGAAACACCATATATTTT
v_gene: TRBV1; d_gene: .; abundance: once; j_gene: TRBJ2-5; CDR3aa: CTSSQDWTSGRWETQYF; CDR3nt: TGCACCAGCAGCCAAGACTGGACTAGCGGGAGGTGGGAGACCCAGTACTTC
v_gene: TRBV10-3; d_gene: .; abundance: .; j_gene: TRBJ2-1; CDR3aa: CAINKGSDEQFF; CDR3nt: TGTGCCATCAATAAGGGGTCGGATGAGCAGTTCTTC
v_gene: TRBV2; d_gene: .; abundance: .; j_gene: TRBJ1-6; CDR3aa: CASSQGQINSPLHF; CDR3nt: TGTGCCAGCAGTCAAGGACAGATCAATTCACCCCTCCACTTT
v_gene: TRBV18; d_gene: TRBD1; abundance: .; j_gene: TRBJ1-2; CDR3aa: CASSPTGNRGSGYGYTF; CDR3nt: TGTGCCAGCTCACCTACAGGCAACAGGGGGTCGGGCTATGGCTACACCTTC
v_gene: TRBV23-1; d_gene: TRBD1; abundance: .; j_gene: TRBJ1-6; CDR3aa: CASSQPTGFDSPLHF; CDR3nt: TGCGCCAGCAGTCAACCGACAGGGTTTGATTCACCCCTCCACTTT
v_gene: TRBV4-3; d_gene: .; abundance: many; j_gene: TRBJ2-2; CDR3aa: CASSQDVTHEELFF; CDR3nt: TGCGCCAGCAGCCAAGATGTGACACACGAGGAGCTGTTTTTT